This record covers a single TCR beta chain. Its target is not known. This specimen belongs to a study of CD8 T cells in ankylosing spondylitis. Germline V gene lookup returns CDR1 SGDLS and CDR2 YYNGEE. The CDR3 runs 14 residues. Germline trimming cut 1 base from V and 7 bases from J; bases unmatched to any gene: 2. Study-wide findings and caveats: Earlier studies detected some motif variants in reactive arthritis synovial fluid and blood. A motif in TCR beta, a set of roughly 8 highly homologous variants, appeared characteristic of ankylosing spondylitis blood. From matched ankylosing spondylitis synovial fluid, disease-linked clones were reportedly recovered at significantly enriched levels.

The TCR beta libraries were generated through quantitative 5'-RACE incorporating molecular barcodes. MiXCR, run by TCRdb on the 5' RACE reads, gives a single entry per CDR3 protein. The table shows over 600,000 distinct CDR3 sequences, with 15% to 20% occurring only once. The specimen was blood, either unsorted or a sorted T cell fraction (not recorded which). The source is a male donor with ankylosing spondylitis. V usage is TRBV9 and J usage is TRBJ1-4, with TRBD1 matching over 9 bases. CDR3 in DNA: TGTGCCAGCAGCGTATCGACAGGGGGTGAAAAACTGTTTTTT. This translates into CASSVSTGGEKLFF. Combining the CDR3 with reference TRBV9 and TRBJ1-4 gives the whole variable domain DSGVTQTPKHLITATGQRVTLRCSPRSGDLSVYWYQQSLDQGLQFLIQYYNGEERAKGNILERFSAQQFPDLHSELNLSSLELGDSALYFCASSVSTGGEKLFFGSGTQLSVL.